This TCR beta chain came from a study of shared clonotypes between healthy human individuals. The overall study: CD4 naive and CD4 memory each took three plates per donor, while CD8 naive took two and CD8 memory one.

Remarks on this clone: Its antigen is currently unknown.

The study's findings and limits: Among several donors, roughly 5% of naive CD4 clonotypes were found in common.

The method was immunoSEQ multiplex PCR; TCRdb's version includes in-frame clones alone and lacks a portion of them. The table records some 980,000 clones, less than 85% of them present only once. This TCR was recovered from a young man in good health. Sequencing used memory CD4+ T cells sorted from blood. Indicated subset: CD45RA-negative fraction.

The CDR3 protein is CAIGRNEKLFF. The CDR3 DNA sequence: TGTGCCATCGGTCGAAATGAAAAACTGTTTTTT. The chain uses TRBV28 and TRBJ1-4; D gene unclear. CDR3 length: 11 amino acids. The V end was cut by 10 bases, the J end by 5 bases, with 8 bases between. Germline V gene lookup returns CDR1 MDHEN and CDR2 SYDVKM.